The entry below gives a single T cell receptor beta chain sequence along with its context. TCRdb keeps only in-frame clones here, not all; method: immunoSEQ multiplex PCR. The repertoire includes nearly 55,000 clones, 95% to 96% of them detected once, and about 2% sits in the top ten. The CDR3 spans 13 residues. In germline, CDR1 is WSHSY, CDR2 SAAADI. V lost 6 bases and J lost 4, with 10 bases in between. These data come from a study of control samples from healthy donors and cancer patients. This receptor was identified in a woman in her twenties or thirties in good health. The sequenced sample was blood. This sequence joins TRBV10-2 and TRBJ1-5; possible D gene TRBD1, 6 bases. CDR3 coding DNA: TGCGCCAGCAGCCCTCAGGGGAATCAGCCCCAGCATTTT. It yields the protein CASSPQGNQPQHF.